A selection of T cell receptor beta chains follows, all from one sample in a study of blood T cell repertoires in COVID-19. Libraries were prepared by immunoSEQ multiplex PCR; TCRdb keeps only in-frame clonotypes and omits some of them. Counted here are 170,000 or so clones, about 75% occurring once; the ten biggest clones make up approximately 26%. The sequenced material came from peripheral blood. Receptors were obtained from a woman aged 70-85 years with acute or convalescent COVID-19. Both conserved end residues are part of each CDR3. Fields, in order: J gene, D gene, V gene, clone size, CDR3 protein, CDR3 DNA. A D gene is named only where the DNA matches it firmly. Expanded clones are given a class, and other clones once, few, many or no size at all.

J: TRBJ2-5; D: TRBD2; V: TRBV29-1; size: NA; CDR3: CSVGIAGGETQYF; DNA: TGCAGCGTTGGGATAGCGGGAGGAGAGACCCAGTACTTC
J: TRBJ2-6; D: NA; V: TRBV7-9; size: few; CDR3: CASSDTGSGANVLTF; DNA: TGTGCCAGCAGCGATACAGGGAGTGGGGCCAACGTCCTGACTTTC
J: TRBJ2-7; D: NA; V: TRBV6-5; size: NA; CDR3: CASGAGGTYEQYF; DNA: TGTGCCAGCGGGGCAGGGGGGACCTACGAGCAGTACTTC
J: TRBJ2-3; D: NA; V: TRBV9; size: NA; CDR3: CASSVYGGSTDTQYF; DNA: TGTGCCAGCAGCGTATACGGCGGAAGCACAGATACGCAGTATTTT
J: TRBJ2-1; D: TRBD2; V: TRBV30; size: NA; CDR3: CAWSQLAGDSLFF; DNA: TGTGCCTGGAGTCAACTAGCGGGAGACAGTCTGTTCTTC
J: TRBJ2-5; D: NA; V: TRBV7-9; size: many; CDR3: CASSPTGTQGETQYF; DNA: TGTGCCAGCAGTCCAACGGGGACACAAGGGGAGACCCAGTACTTC
J: TRBJ1-1; D: NA; V: TRBV19; size: NA; CDR3: CASSLGGANTEAFF; DNA: TGTGCCAGTAGTCTTGGGGGGGCGAACACTGAAGCTTTCTTT
J: TRBJ1-3; D: NA; V: TRBV6-1; size: NA; CDR3: CASSGGGDLPLSGNTIYF; DNA: TGTGCCAGCAGTGGGGGCGGGGACCTACCCCTTTCTGGAAACACCATATATTTT
J: TRBJ1-5; D: NA; V: TRBV19; size: NA; CDR3: CASSIDLSENQPQHF; DNA: TGTGCCAGTAGTATAGATCTAAGTGAGAATCAGCCCCAGCATTTT
J: TRBJ2-1; D: NA; V: TRBV7-2; size: NA; CDR3: CASSLVRGLLGNEQFF; DNA: TGTGCCAGCAGCTTAGTGAGAGGTCTCTTGGGTAATGAGCAGTTCTTC
J: TRBJ1-3; D: TRBD1; V: TRBV11-2; size: NA; CDR3: CASSLGRGQAVGNTIYF; DNA: TGTGCCAGCAGCTTAGGTAGGGGACAGGCGGTTGGAAACACCATATATTTT
J: TRBJ1-5; D: NA; V: TRBV21-1; size: NA; CDR3: CASSKWARAQHF; DNA: TGTGCCAGCAGCAAATGGGCCCGTGCCCAGCATTTT
J: TRBJ2-1; D: TRBD2; V: TRBV13; size: few; CDR3: CASSFLTSGGNEQFF; DNA: TGTGCCAGCAGCTTCCTGACTAGCGGGGGCAATGAGCAGTTCTTC
J: TRBJ1-2; D: NA; V: TRBV2; size: few; CDR3: CASSERTASYGYTF; DNA: TGTGCCAGCAGTGAGAGGACAGCGTCCTATGGCTACACCTTC
J: TRBJ2-1; D: NA; V: TRBV19; size: NA; CDR3: CASSQGPGRHVYNEQFF; DNA: TGTGCCAGTAGCCAGGGCCCCGGGAGACACGTGTACAATGAGCAGTTCTTC
J: TRBJ1-4; D: NA; V: TRBV2; size: NA; CDR3: CASRIMQINEKLFF; DNA: TGTGCCAGCAGAATTATGCAGATTAATGAAAAACTGTTTTTT
J: TRBJ2-3; D: NA; V: TRBV5-4; size: NA; CDR3: CASSNRGTDTQYF; DNA: TGTGCCAGCAGCAACAGGGGCACAGATACGCAGTATTTT
J: TRBJ1-2; D: NA; V: TRBV7-2; size: once; CDR3: CASSLDRNDYYGYTF; DNA: TGTGCCAGCAGCTTAGACAGGAACGATTACTATGGCTACACCTTC
J: TRBJ2-5; D: TRBD1; V: TRBV4-1; size: NA; CDR3: CASSHNPPPGQGKETQYF; DNA: TGCGCCAGCAGCCATAATCCACCCCCGGGACAGGGGAAGGAGACCCAGTACTTC
J: TRBJ1-4; D: NA; V: TRBV19; size: once; CDR3: CASSIGGSQEKLFF; DNA: TGTGCCAGTAGTATCGGGGGGAGCCAGGAAAAACTGTTTTTT
J: TRBJ2-2; D: NA; V: TRBV7-9; size: few; CDR3: CASRKQGNTGELFF; DNA: TGTGCCAGCAGAAAACAGGGGAACACCGGGGAGCTGTTTTTT
J: TRBJ2-1; D: NA; V: TRBV3-1/TRBV3-2; size: NA; CDR3: CASSQDTVAPREQFF; DNA: TGTGCCAGCAGCCAAGATACGGTAGCCCCCCGGGAGCAGTTCTTC
J: TRBJ1-1; D: NA; V: TRBV9; size: NA; CDR3: CASSGAGERAFF; DNA: TGTGCCAGCAGCGGCGCAGGGGAGAGAGCTTTCTTT
J: TRBJ1-1; D: TRBD1; V: TRBV12-3/TRBV12-4; size: NA; CDR3: CASSLQGGYAF; DNA: TGTGCCAGCAGTTTACAGGGGGGCTACGCTTTT
J: TRBJ2-7; D: TRBD2; V: TRBV19; size: NA; CDR3: CASSIDPGGTYEQYF; DNA: TGTGCCAGTAGTATAGACCCGGGAGGGACCTACGAGCAGTACTTC
J: TRBJ1-5; D: NA; V: TRBV2; size: NA; CDR3: CASSEVTGMGQPQHF; DNA: TGTGCCAGCAGTGAAGTTACAGGGATGGGGCAGCCCCAGCATTTT
J: TRBJ2-5; D: TRBD1; V: TRBV5-1; size: NA; CDR3: CASSATGTVYQETQYF; DNA: TGCGCCAGCAGCGCAACCGGGACAGTGTACCAAGAGACCCAGTACTTC
J: TRBJ2-7; D: NA; V: TRBV24-1; size: NA; CDR3: CATSATGTHEQYF; DNA: TGTGCCACCAGTGCTACAGGGACCCACGAGCAGTACTTC
J: TRBJ2-1; D: NA; V: TRBV5-1; size: once; CDR3: CASSLPNPTSSYNEQFF; DNA: TGCGCCAGCAGCTTGCCGAACCCGACTAGCTCCTACAATGAGCAGTTCTTC
J: TRBJ2-5; D: NA; V: TRBV5-1; size: NA; CDR3: CASSVKGLQETQYF; DNA: TGCGCCAGCAGCGTTAAGGGACTTCAAGAGACCCAGTACTTC
J: TRBJ2-5; D: TRBD2; V: TRBV9; size: NA; CDR3: CASSVGGAGGETQYF; DNA: TGTGCCAGCAGCGTAGGAGGAGCGGGAGGAGAGACCCAGTACTTC
J: TRBJ1-1; D: NA; V: TRBV5-1; size: NA; CDR3: CASSSKQGISYTEAFF; DNA: TGCGCCAGCAGCTCGAAACAGGGAATATCATACACTGAAGCTTTCTTT
J: TRBJ2-1; D: TRBD2; V: TRBV19; size: once; CDR3: CASSIQGGRAFPYNEQFF; DNA: TGTGCCAGTAGTATCCAAGGCGGGAGGGCCTTTCCCTACAATGAGCAGTTCTTC
J: TRBJ1-6; D: NA; V: TRBV30; size: NA; CDR3: CAWSWTELRSPLHF; DNA: TGTGCCTGGAGTTGGACAGAACTTCGGTCACCCCTCCACTTT
J: TRBJ1-1; D: NA; V: TRBV3-1/TRBV3-2; size: few; CDR3: CASSQAQGSEAFF; DNA: TGTGCCAGCAGCCAAGCACAGGGCTCTGAAGCTTTCTTT
J: TRBJ2-7; D: NA; V: TRBV7-2; size: NA; CDR3: CASSLDTDSYEQYF; DNA: TGTGCCAGCAGCTTAGATACTGACTCCTACGAGCAGTACTTC
J: TRBJ2-2; D: NA; V: TRBV3-1/TRBV3-2; size: NA; CDR3: CASSQVTGVPGELFF; DNA: TGTGCCAGCAGCCAAGTGACCGGGGTCCCCGGGGAGCTGTTTTTT